Listed here are 9 T cell receptor beta chains from one sample, sequenced in a study of blood T cells in healthy people across ages. Then a second PCR, running about 6 to 11 cycles, was carried out with a sample-barcoded 5' primer and a J-beta primer mix. TCRdb recomputed calls from the 5' RACE reads with MiXCR, one row per CDR3 protein. The repertoire holds about 800,000 distinct CDR3 sequences, with 58% as singletons. The sample was blood. The receptors shown here come from a man aged 30 to 39 in good health.

This clonotype was seen only a few times. CDR3 residues: CASSLWTGARGYGYTF. CDR3 coding DNA: TGTGCCAGCAGCTTATGGACAGGGGCGAGGGGCTATGGCTACACCTTC. The chain joins TRBV7-9 to TRBJ1-2; the match to TRBD1 covers 9 bases. The germline V gene has CDR1 SEHNR and CDR2 FQNEAQ (reference sequence). The V segment lost 2 bases and the J segment 4 bases; nucleotides outside the gene matches: 8. The CDR3 consists of 16 residues.

The chain combines TRBV11-2 with TRBJ2-7, with 7 bases lining up with TRBD1. The CDR3 is 14 amino acids. With 5 bases clipped from V and 3 bases from J, the junction kept 7 bases outside the gene matches. CDR1 and CDR2 (germline): SGHAT, FQNNGV. CDR3 region: CASSTTRDSYEQYF. The CDR3 DNA sequence: TGTGCCAGCAGCACAACCCGGGACAGCTACGAGCAGTACTTC.

Points on this clonotype: Relative to the germline gene, one junction end is altered; a read error may explain this. The chain links TRBV6-2 or TRBV6-3 to TRBJ2-5; D possibly uses TRBD1 or TRBD2 (5 bases each). Germline V gives CDR1 MNHEY, CDR2 SVGEGT. The CDR3 consists of 12 residues. CDR3 amino acids: CASSYSGETRYF. CDR3 DNA: TGTGCCAGCAGTTACTCGGGGGAGACCCGGTACTTC.

J is TRBJ2-3 and V is TRBV7-2; D is tentatively TRBD1 or TRBD2 (9 bases each). The V end lost 1 base, the J end lost 7 bases, and 24 bases lay between the germline ends. The germline V gene has CDR1 SGHTA and CDR2 FQGNSA. The CDR3 sequence is 18 residues long. The CDR3 sequence is CASSLEGQGVAGEHTQYF. In nucleotides, the CDR3 is TGTGCCAGCAGCTTAGAGGGACAGGGAGTAGCGGGAGAACATACGCAGTATTTT.

V usage is TRBV7-9 and J usage is TRBJ2-1, with D perhaps given as TRBD1 or TRBD2 (5 bases each). The J call may be wrong; the DNA end is better matched by TRBJ2-7. This CDR3 has 13 amino acids. Germline loops: CDR1 SEHNR, CDR2 FQNEAQ (reference sequence). This chain's CDR3 is CASSFGTVNEQYF. The CDR3 nucleotides read TGTGCCAGCAGCTTCGGGACCGTCAATGAGCAGTACTTC.

V usage is TRBV7-2 and J usage is TRBJ2-7, with 8 bases that match TRBD1. Trimming took 2 bases from V and 2 from J; bases not matched to a gene: 8. Germline V gene data show CDR1 as SGHTA and CDR2 as FQGNSA. The CDR3 is 16 amino acids. The CDR3 region has the DNA TGTGCCAGCAGCTTATACGGGACAGGTGGGGCCTACGAGCAGTACTTC. Residues: CASSLYGTGGAYEQYF.

The chain has TRBV5-1 and TRBJ2-6; TRBD1 agrees at 7 bases. Germline loops: CDR1 SGHRS, CDR2 YFSETQ. The CDR3 runs 15 residues. V dropped 3 bases and J dropped 1; count of bases not matched to a gene: 1. The CDR3 nucleotides are TGCGCCAGCAGCTGGGGACAGTCTGGGGCCAACGTCCTGACTTTC. This sequence encodes CASSWGQSGANVLTF.

A few counts support this clonotype. The chain is built from TRBV7-8 and TRBJ2-7; D might be TRBD1 (7 bases). The CDR3 contains 14 residues. The germline V gene encodes CDR1 SGHVS and CDR2 FQNEAQ. V was shortened by 5 bases and J by 5 bases, with 16 bases between the two germline ends. The CDR3 spells CASSVGRGVDEQYF. The DNA for the CDR3 is TGTGCCAGCAGCGTGGGCAGGGGGGTCGACGAGCAGTACTTC.

This clonotype turned up a few times. The chain recombines TRBV20-1 with TRBJ2-4, with D unresolved. CDR1 and CDR2 (germline): DFQATT, SNEGSKA (reference sequence). The CDR3 totals 13 residues. V shed 1 base and J shed 2 bases, with 6 bases lying between them. CDR3 loop: CSARGDTKNIQYF. The CDR3 DNA follows: TGCAGTGCTAGAGGGGATACCAAAAACATTCAGTACTTC.